Ten or more counts support the clone carrying this T cell receptor (beta chain). Construction of the TCR beta libraries employed iRepertoire HTBI primers in conjunction with Arm-PCR of CDR3 regions. TCRdb ran MiXCR on the multiplex PCR reads and lists one entry per CDR3 protein. This table holds under 450,000 distinct CDR3 sequences, 12% found once. Looked up from germline, CDR1 is MNHNS and CDR2 is SASEGT. V gave up 5 bases and J gave up 7 bases; unmatched junction bases: 3. The CDR3 has 13 residues. The sample belongs to a study of regulatory T cells in long-lasting Graves disease. Noted time point: newly diagnosed GD, antithyroid drugs for less than 3 months. The TCR library was made from RNA that had been extracted from PBMCs in TRIzol. This sample also appeared in a second study, on T cells in Graves' hyperthyroidism and ophthalmopathy. This second study says: Criteria for exclusion of patients were uncontrolled infection, other autoimmune disease, pregnancy or lactation. Most thyroid clonotypes with frequency above 0.001 were detected in blood.

The chain combines TRBV6-1 with TRBJ1-5, with 9 bases fitting TRBD1. The clonotype comes from a woman aged 18-35 years with Graves disease. The specimen comprised peripheral blood mononuclear cells (PBMCs), sampled at new diagnosis, from a patient treated with antithyroid drugs. This CDR3 is CASSRTGDQPQHF. The CDR3 nucleotides read TGTGCCAGCAGTAGGACAGGGGACCAGCCCCAGCATTTT.